Presented here are 29 T cell receptor beta chains from one specimen sequenced in a study of control samples from healthy donors and cancer patients (dated by TCRdb to the early 2020s). Library preparation was by the immunoSEQ multiplex PCR assay. Imported from immuneACCESS, the table was reduced by TCRdb to in-frame sequences with V and J called. These copies leave out some clones; in studies compared against another copy, an unresolved V gene accounts for under half, and the cause of the remainder is not known. The sample table shows roughly 98,000 clones, and around 82% are seen once. The ten largest clonotypes hold roughly 9.8% of the sample. Sequences were obtained from blood. The receptors here all came from a woman in her fifties or sixties in good health.

The chain couples TRBV19 to TRBJ1-2; no clear D gene. The CDR3 extends over 13 amino acids. CDR1 LNHDA and CDR2 SQIVND come from the germline V gene (reference sequence). Trimming pared 3 bases from V and 2 bases from J, leaving 7 bases between. The CDR3 nucleotides read TGTGCCAGTAGTATTTCCCGGAACTATGGCTACACCTTC. It translates to CASSISRNYGYTF.

This rearrangement joins TRBV5-1 to TRBJ2-2; D is perhaps TRBD1 (6 bases). This CDR3 is built from 16 residues. V was cut by 4 bases and J by 4 bases, with 17 bases left in between. Germline CDR1 SGHRS, CDR2 YFSETQ. CDR3 DNA sequence: TGCGCCAGCAGCCCCTTATCCGGGACACCCACCGGGGAGCTGTTTTTT. This translates into CASSPLSGTPTGELFF.

The rearrangement links TRBV3-1 (or the pseudogene TRBV3-2) to TRBJ2-2; no firm D call. CDR1 is LGHDT, CDR2 YNNKEL, per germline (reference sequence). This CDR3 contains 13 residues. Trimming cost V 1 base and J 3 bases, with 3 bases left between them. The CDR3 protein is CASSQVDTGELFF. In DNA, the CDR3 is TGTGCCAGCAGCCAAGTTGACACCGGGGAGCTGTTTTTT.

The V call is TRBV2, the J call TRBJ1-1, with D hard to call. This CDR3 region has 11 residues. V was shortened by 6 bases and J by 7 bases, with 9 bases between the two germline ends. CDR1 and CDR2 from the germline V gene are SNHLY and FYNNEI. CDR3 sequence (DNA): TGTGCCAGCAGCGGACTCGGTGAAGCTTTCTTT. Translating it yields CASSGLGEAFF.

This clone appeared a single time. The gene calls are TRBV19 and TRBJ2-1; D may correspond to TRBD1 or TRBD2 (5 bases each). Germline CDR1 reads LNHDA; CDR2 reads SQIVND (reference sequence). Trimming pared 3 bases from V and 4 bases from J, leaving 13 bases between. There are 15 residues in the CDR3. The CDR3 loop reads CASSISAGTYNEQFF. CDR3 nucleotides: TGTGCCAGTAGTATCTCGGCAGGGACGTACAATGAGCAGTTCTTC. The complete variable domain, with remaining parts taken from reference TRBV19 and TRBJ2-1, reads DGGITQSPKYLFRKEGQNVTLSCEQNLNHDAMYWYRQDPGQGLRLIYYSQIVNDFQKGDIAEGYSVSREKKESFPLTVTSAQKNPTAFYLCASSISAGTYNEQFFGPGTRLTVL.

This chain uses TRBV5-1 with TRBJ1-1; D remains unclear. The CDR3 covers 14 residues. V was shortened by 0 bases and J by 2 bases, with 8 bases between the two germline ends. Per the germline V gene, CDR1 is SGHRS and CDR2 is YFSETQ. The CDR3 bases are TGCGCCAGCAGCTTGGGAAGCCTAAACACTGAAGCTTTCTTT. Encoded protein: CASSLGSLNTEAFF.

This clone was seen a single time. The chain has TRBV5-1 and TRBJ2-3, with D possibly TRBD2 on 6 matching bases. Germline V lookup: CDR1 SGHRS, CDR2 YFSETQ. The CDR3 extends over 15 amino acids. V shed 1 base and J shed 2 bases, with 11 bases lying between them. The CDR3 nucleotides are TGCGCCAGCAGCTTGTTCGGGGGACCCACAGATACGCAGTATTTT. It encodes CASSLFGGPTDTQYF. Complete variable domain (other parts from reference TRBV5-1 and TRBJ2-3): KAGVTQTPRYLIKTRGQQVTLSCSPISGHRSVSWYQQTPGQGLQFLFEYFSETQRNKGNFPGRFSGRQFSNSRSEMNVSTLELGDSALYLCASSLFGGPTDTQYFGPGTRLTVL.

The chain employs TRBV15 and TRBJ1-1; D is unresolved. The CDR3 totals 13 residues. V was clipped by 0 bases and J by 14 bases, with 16 bases between them. Germline V gene data show CDR1 as LNHNV and CDR2 as YYDKDF (reference sequence). The CDR3 region is CATSRDRSGHPFF. The CDR3 nucleotides read TGTGCCACCAGCAGAGATAGGTCGGGTCATCCCTTCTTT.

The DNA for the CDR3 is TGTGCCAGCAGTCGGACAAGGAATAATGAAAAACTGTTTTTT. Encoded protein: CASSRTRNNEKLFF. V usage is TRBV2 and J usage is TRBJ1-4, with a possible D match to TRBD1 (5 bases). V was pared by 5 bases and J by 4 bases, with 11 bases between. CDR3 length: 14 residues. From germline, CDR1 is SNHLY and CDR2 FYNNEI.

This clone has just one count. The rearrangement links TRBV10-3 to TRBJ2-7, with D possibly TRBD1 on 6 matching bases. The CDR3 loop spans 14 amino acids. CDR1 and CDR2 from the germline V gene are ENHRY and SYGVKD. V lost 1 base to trimming and J lost 4 bases, with 11 bases between them. The CDR3 bases are TGTGCCATCAGTGAGTTTCAGGGGATGTACGAGCAGTACTTC. It specifies CAISEFQGMYEQYF.

V is TRBV27 and J is TRBJ1-5; D unclear. The CDR3 has 14 amino acids. V was clipped by 3 bases and J by 3 bases, with 9 bases between them. The germline V gene encodes CDR1 MNHEY and CDR2 SMNVEV (reference sequence). DNA of the CDR3: TGTGCCAGCAGTTTTGGGCGGAACAATCAGCCCCAGCATTTT. This sequence encodes CASSFGRNNQPQHF.

The chain carries TRBV28 and TRBJ1-2; TRBD1 is a possible D gene (5 bases). Germline CDR1 is MDHEN and CDR2 is SYDVKM. The CDR3 has 11 residues. V was cut by 8 bases and J by 3 bases, with 7 bases left in between. CDR3 in amino acids: CASGGYYGYTF. In DNA, the CDR3 is TGTGCCAGCGGGGGTTACTATGGCTACACCTTC.

The chain employs TRBV7-2 and TRBJ2-4, with D perhaps matching TRBD2 (5 bases). The ends were cut back, 5 bases at V and 3 bases at J, with 17 bases in the middle. The CDR3 totals 16 residues. Germline V gene lookup returns CDR1 SGHTA and CDR2 FQGNSA. Here the CDR3 DNA reads TGTGCCAGCAGCCCAGAGCTAGCTGCTGTCAAAAACATTCAGTACTTC. Its translation is CASSPELAAVKNIQYF.

V and J are TRBV5-3 and TRBJ2-7; no clear D gene. TRBV5-3 is marked as an open reading frame, function uncertain. Trimming took 4 bases from V and 3 from J, leaving 20 bases between them. The CDR3 loop spans 16 amino acids. The CDR3 sequence: CARSPSRSEYVYEQYF. The CDR3 DNA is TGTGCCAGAAGCCCTTCGAGGTCAGAGTACGTCTACGAGCAGTACTTC.

The rearrangement joins TRBV3-1 (or the pseudogene TRBV3-2) to TRBJ2-7; 14 nucleotides align to TRBD2. J lost 3 bases, V lost 4 bases, and 8 bases had no gene match. CDR1 LGHDT and CDR2 YNNKEL come from the germline V gene (reference sequence). The CDR3 spans 17 residues. For the CDR3, the DNA is TGTGCCAGCAGCCTAAAGGGACTAGCGGGGGCAAACTACGAGCAGTACTTC. Protein: CASSLKGLAGANYEQYF.

This clone was seen just once. This sequence joins TRBV28 and TRBJ1-5; D perhaps matches TRBD1 (6 bases). Per the germline V gene, CDR1 is MDHEN and CDR2 is SYDVKM. Trimming shortened V by 4 bases and J by 4 bases, and 14 bases separated the two germline ends. CDR3 size: 15 residues. The DNA for the CDR3 is TGTGCCAGCAGTTCCACCGGGACATGGAATCAGCCCCAGCATTTT. Amino acid sequence: CASSSTGTWNQPQHF.

The chain is built from TRBV6-4 and TRBJ2-7; tentative D call: TRBD1 (6 bases). The V and J ends lost 8 bases and 2 bases respectively, with 28 bases between them. CDR1 and CDR2 (germline): MRHNA, SNTAGT. The length of the CDR3 is 18 residues. The CDR3 protein is CASLRTVQYNWNAYEQYF. The CDR3 bases are TGTGCCAGCCTTAGGACAGTGCAGTATAACTGGAATGCCTACGAGCAGTACTTC.

The chain combines TRBV7-2 with TRBJ1-3, with TRBD1 identical over 9 bases. V trimming: 3 bases; J trimming: 7 bases; junction bases outside the gene matches: 1. Germline values: CDR1 SGHTA, CDR2 FQGNSA. This CDR3 comprises 13 residues. The CDR3 here is CASSLDRGNTIYF. The CDR3 region has the DNA TGTGCCAGCAGCTTGGACAGGGGTAACACCATATATTTT.

V gene TRBV10-3 combines with J gene TRBJ1-1; possibly TRBD1 for D (6 bases). The germline CDR1 and CDR2 sequences are ENHRY and SYGVKD. Trimming removed 4 bases at V and 1 base at J, with 7 bases between. This CDR3 has 13 amino acids. CDR3 residues: CAISATGNTEAFF. CDR3 DNA sequence: TGTGCCATCAGTGCGACAGGGAACACTGAAGCTTTCTTT.

This chain connects TRBV19 to TRBJ2-7; D perhaps matches TRBD1 (6 bases). V lost 4 bases and J lost 1, with 14 bases in between. CDR3 length: 15 amino acids. Germline CDR1 LNHDA, CDR2 SQIVND (reference sequence). The chain's CDR3 is CASSTMGAGSYEQYF. CDR3 coding DNA: TGTGCCAGTAGTACGATGGGGGCCGGTTCCTACGAGCAGTACTTC.

The genes are TRBV6-1 and TRBJ2-3, with 7 bases identical to TRBD1. Germline assignment: CDR1 MNHNS and CDR2 SASEGT. The CDR3 is 15 residues long. Losses at the gene ends were 1 base for V and 4 bases for J; bases not matched to a gene: 5. CDR3 sequence reads: CASSEGGGPPDTQYF. Written as DNA, the CDR3 is TGTGCCAGCAGTGAAGGAGGGGGCCCTCCAGATACGCAGTATTTT.

The chain couples TRBV6-2 or TRBV6-3 to TRBJ1-6; D gene unclear. The CDR3 is made up of 12 amino acids. Germline V CDR1 and CDR2: MNHEY, SVGEGT. V was trimmed by 2 bases and J by 8 bases, leaving 4 bases between them. The CDR3 nucleotides read TGTGCCAGCAGTTACGGCGATTCACCCCTCCACTTT. It translates to CASSYGDSPLHF.

Worth noting for this clone: A much larger clone sits a single nucleotide away, making a read error possible. The same CDR3 can be traced to other DNA sequences in this sample. The chain joins TRBV6-2 or TRBV6-3 to TRBJ2-7; 7 bases line up with TRBD1. CDR1 and CDR2 (germline): MNHEY, SVGEGT. V was pared by 5 bases and J by 1 base, with 5 bases of the junction left unmatched. The CDR3 covers 14 residues. CDR3 bases: TGTGCCAGCAGTACAGGGGCCCTATCCTACGAGCAGTACTTC. Its translation is CASSTGALSYEQYF.

The chain's CDR3 is CASSPPGETQYF. The CDR3 DNA is TGTGCCAGCAGCCCACCTGGAGAGACCCAGTACTTC. The chain links TRBV3-1 (or the pseudogene TRBV3-2) to TRBJ2-5, with unresolved D. CDR1 is LGHDT and CDR2 is YNNKEL in the germline V gene (reference sequence). The CDR3 sequence is 12 residues long. V dropped 4 bases and J dropped 4 bases, with 7 bases sitting between them.

The V gene is TRBV5-6, the J gene TRBJ2-1; D ambiguous. V was cut by 5 bases and J by 9 bases, with 9 bases left in between. In germline, CDR1 is SGHDT, CDR2 YYEEEE. The CDR3 spans 11 residues. The CDR3 nucleotides are TGTGCCAGCAGACTTTCCGCTGAGCAGTTCTTC. Translation gives CASRLSAEQFF.

In nucleotides, the CDR3 is TGTGCCAGCTCACCGATCGGGACCAATGAAAAACTGTTTTTT. Translated, it gives CASSPIGTNEKLFF. The rearrangement joins TRBV18 to TRBJ1-4; perhaps TRBD1 as D (5 bases). Trimming removed 3 bases from V and 5 bases from J, with 10 bases in between. Germline V gene lookup returns CDR1 KGHSH and CDR2 LQKENI. The CDR3 has 14 residues.

The rearrangement uses TRBV21-1 and TRBJ1-6. TRBV21-1 is termed a pseudogene. The CDR3 sequence is 16 residues long. The CDR3 sequence: CASSKRGAGYNSPLHF. The CDR3 DNA reads TGTGCCAGCAGCAAGAGGGGGGCAGGCTATAATTCACCCCTCCACTTT.

This chain uses TRBV10-3 with TRBJ2-3; no reliable D call. CDR3 size: 14 residues. With 0 bases removed from V and 4 bases from J, the gap between germline ends came to 8 bases. Germline V lookup: CDR1 ENHRY, CDR2 SYGVKD. CDR3 sequence reads: CAISESGSPDTQYF. In DNA form, the CDR3 reads TGTGCCATCAGTGAGTCAGGTAGCCCAGATACGCAGTATTTT.

The V and J genes are TRBV5-1 and TRBJ2-4; D is unresolved. The ends were cut back, 0 bases at V and 1 base at J, with 17 bases in the middle. Germline V gene sequence: CDR1 SGHRS, CDR2 YFSETQ. The CDR3 has 18 amino acids. The CDR3 here is CASSLGRLSGLAKNIQYF. Here the CDR3 DNA reads TGCGCCAGCAGCTTGGGCAGGTTATCTGGCCTGGCCAAAAACATTCAGTACTTC. The full variable domain, its missing parts supplied by reference TRBV5-1 and TRBJ2-4, is KAGVTQTPRYLIKTRGQQVTLSCSPISGHRSVSWYQQTPGQGLQFLFEYFSETQRNKGNFPGRFSGRQFSNSRSEMNVSTLELGDSALYLCASSLGRLSGLAKNIQYFGAGTRLSVL.